This section outlines one TCR beta chain sequence together with its context. The CDR3 loop spans 14 amino acids. The junction had 5 bases not matched to a gene; V was cut back by 1 base and J by 5 bases. Germline lookup yields CDR1 GTSNPN and CDR2 SVGIG (reference sequence). The entry originates in a study of blood T cell repertoires in COVID-19. Some clones are missing from TCRdb's copy, which holds only in-frame ones; the method was immunoSEQ multiplex PCR. In the table there are about 300,000 clones, around 90% of which are singletons. Ages ranged from about 18 to 100 years, with residence in some 25 US areas.

Material for sequencing was PBMCs or T cells enriched from blood (not recorded which). The receptor was derived from a woman younger than 30 with acute COVID-19. The chain has TRBV30 and TRBJ2-4; 7 nucleotides line up with TRBD2. CDR3 region: CAWSAGGSQNIQYF. DNA of the CDR3: TGTGCCTGGAGTGCAGGCGGGAGTCAAAACATTCAGTACTTC. The full variable domain, completed using reference TRBV30 and TRBJ2-4, is SQTIHQWPATLVQPVGSPLSLECTVEGTSNPNLYWYRQAAGRGLQLLFYSVGIGQISSEVPQNLSASRPQDRQFILSSKKLLLSDSGFYLCAWSAGGSQNIQYFGAGTRLSVL.